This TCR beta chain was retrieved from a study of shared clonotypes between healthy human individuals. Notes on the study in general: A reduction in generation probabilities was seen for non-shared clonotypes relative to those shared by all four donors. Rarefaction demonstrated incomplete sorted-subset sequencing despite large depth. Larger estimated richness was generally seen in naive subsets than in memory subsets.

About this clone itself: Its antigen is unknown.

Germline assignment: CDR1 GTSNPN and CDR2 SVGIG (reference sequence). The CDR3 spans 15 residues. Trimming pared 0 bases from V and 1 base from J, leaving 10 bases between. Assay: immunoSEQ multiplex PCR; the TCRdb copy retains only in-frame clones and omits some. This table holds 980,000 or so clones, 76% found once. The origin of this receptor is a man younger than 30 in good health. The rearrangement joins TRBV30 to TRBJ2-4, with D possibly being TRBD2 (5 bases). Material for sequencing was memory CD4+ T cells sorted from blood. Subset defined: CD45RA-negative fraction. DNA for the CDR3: TGTGCCTGGAGTGTAGGGCCGGGGGCCAAAAACATTCAGTACTTC. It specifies CAWSVGPGAKNIQYF.